The 31 T cell receptor beta chains below come from one sample, sequenced in a study of CD8+CD57+ T cells in acquired aplastic anemia. Both TCR beta VDJ combination and CDR3 sequence profiling were carried out. Genomic DNA was the template for this profiling. TCRdb redid the calling of the reads with MiXCR, one entry per CDR3 protein. The repertoire holds about 71,000 distinct CDR3 sequences, with roughly half as singletons. The sequenced material came from sorted CD4+, CD8+, or CD8+CD57+ T cells (not recorded which) from PBMCs. Source of these receptors: a human donor in good health, serving as a control.

CDR3 region: CAWSVGEANVLTF. The CDR3 coding sequence is TGTGCCTGGAGTGTAGGGGAGGCCAACGTCCTGACTTTC. The V and J genes are TRBV30 and TRBJ2-6, with TRBD1 as a possible D gene (5 bases). Germline V lookup: CDR1 GTSNPN, CDR2 SVGIG (reference sequence). The CDR3 consists of 13 residues. Trimming pared 0 bases from V and 6 bases from J, leaving 6 bases between.

The genes are TRBV2 and TRBJ1-1, with TRBD1 identical over 7 bases. Trimming cost V 6 bases and J 0 bases; bases outside gene matches: 4. Germline V gives CDR1 SNHLY, CDR2 FYNNEI. CDR3 length equals 14 residues. The CDR3 spells CASRRDSMNTEAFF. CDR3 DNA: TGTGCCAGCAGAAGGGACAGCATGAACACTGAAGCTTTCTTT.

There are many counts of this clonotype. The gene calls are TRBV12-3 or TRBV12-4 and TRBJ1-6; tentatively, D is TRBD1 (5 bases). The CDR3 is 14 amino acids. V lost 6 bases and J lost 13, with 19 bases in between. The CDR3 reads CASSPHIRGWPLHF. CDR3 nucleotide sequence: TGTGCCAGCAGCCCCCATATACGGGGCTGGCCCCTCCACTTT.

The CDR3, as DNA: TGTGCCAGCAGTTTTGACGGTCAAGAGACCCAGTACTTC. This translates into CASSFDGQETQYF. This rearrangement joins TRBV7-6 to TRBJ2-5; D gene ambiguous. The CDR3 consists of 13 residues. Per germline, CDR1 SGHVS and CDR2 FNYEAQ. Trimming pared 6 bases from V and 2 bases from J, leaving 10 bases between.

In this sample, this clonotype turned up once. The chain employs TRBV25-1 and TRBJ2-2, with unresolved D. Per the germline V gene, CDR1 is MGHDK and CDR2 is SYGVNS. V lost 3 bases, J lost 6 bases, and 17 bases lay in between. This CDR3 is built from 16 residues. The CDR3 spells CASSEITVGPAGELFF. For the CDR3, the DNA is TGTGCCAGCAGTGAGATTACCGTCGGCCCCGCCGGGGAGCTGTTTTTT. Variable domain in full (rest from reference TRBV25-1 and TRBJ2-2): EADIYQTPRYLVIGTGKKITLECSQTMGHDKMYWYQQDPGMELHLIHYSYGVNSTEKGDLSSESTVSRIRTEHFPLTLESARPSHTSQYLCASSEITVGPAGELFFGEGSRLTVL.

This chain connects TRBV2 to TRBJ2-7; no firm D call. Per germline, CDR1 SNHLY and CDR2 FYNNEI. Trimming pared 2 bases from V and 4 bases from J, leaving 9 bases between. The length of the CDR3 is 13 residues. The CDR3 nucleotides are TGTGCCAGCAGTGAATCGCTAAGATACGAGCAGTACTTC. Protein product: CASSESLRYEQYF.

In its sample, this clonotype was seen once. This chain joins TRBV7-2 and TRBJ2-5; no reliable D call. The CDR3 contains 14 residues. In germline, CDR1 is SGHTA, CDR2 FQGNSA. With 3 bases removed from V and 2 bases from J, the gap between germline ends came to 10 bases. CDR3 region: CASSFNPSQETQYF. CDR3 DNA: TGTGCCAGCAGCTTTAACCCCTCACAAGAGACCCAGTACTTC.

The V and J genes are TRBV9 and TRBJ1-1; D is uncertain. CDR3 length: 13 residues. Trimming removed 6 bases from V and 1 base from J, with 10 bases in between. Germline lookup yields CDR1 SGDLS and CDR2 YYNGEE. CDR3 in DNA: TGTGCCAGCAACCTAACACCGAACACTGAAGCTTTCTTT. It is translated as CASNLTPNTEAFF.

Concerning this clonotype: The CDR3 does not end in the conserved phenylalanine or tryptophan, so this is likely a read error. The V gene is TRBV2, the J gene TRBJ2-7, with D uncertain. Between the trimmed V and J ends, which lost 8 bases and 3 bases, there was a span of 14 bases. The CDR3 covers 13 residues. Germline V lookup: CDR1 SNHLY, CDR2 FYNNEI. The CDR3 bases are TGTGCCAGCGGGCGGAGCTCCCTCTACGAGCAGTACCTC. It codes for CASGRSSLYEQYL.

This clonotype came up many times. The V and J genes are TRBV5-1 and TRBJ1-1, with D possibly TRBD1 on 5 matching bases. Trimming stripped 1 base from V and 4 bases from J, with 11 bases between. This CDR3 has 14 residues. Per germline, CDR1 SGHRS and CDR2 YFSETQ. The CDR3 region has the DNA TGCGCCAGCAGCTTGTTCGAGGGGACCACTGAAGCTTTCTTT. This encodes CASSLFEGTTEAFF. Using reference TRBV5-1 and TRBJ1-1 for the parts outside the CDR3, the full variable domain is KAGVTQTPRYLIKTRGQQVTLSCSPISGHRSVSWYQQTPGQGLQFLFEYFSETQRNKGNFPGRFSGRQFSNSRSEMNVSTLELGDSALYLCASSLFEGTTEAFFGQGTRLTVV.

The chain links TRBV6-1 to TRBJ2-4; D is possibly TRBD1 or TRBD2 (5 bases each). V was pared by 6 bases and J by 2 bases, with 20 bases between. This CDR3 is 17 amino acids long. Germline-derived CDR1 and CDR2 are MNHNS and SASEGT. The CDR3 nucleotides read TGTGCCAGCAGGGAGAGTGGGGCGGGTGGGTCCAAAAACATTCAGTACTTC. Encoded protein: CASRESGAGGSKNIQYF.

V gene TRBV15 combines with J gene TRBJ2-5, with TRBD1 identical over 7 bases. Losses at the gene ends were 0 bases for V and 1 base for J; bases not matched to a gene: 2. Looked up from germline, CDR1 is LNHNV and CDR2 is YYDKDF (reference sequence). The CDR3 spans 15 residues. CDR3 sequence reads: CATSREGQSQETQYF. The CDR3 DNA follows: TGTGCCACCAGCAGAGAGGGACAGTCCCAAGAGACCCAGTACTTC.

This clonotype was detected ten times or more. This rearrangement joins TRBV5-6 to TRBJ2-7, with D perhaps TRBD1 or TRBD2 (5 bases each). CDR3 length: 13 amino acids. V was clipped by 2 bases and J by 3 bases, with 9 bases between them. Per germline, CDR1 SGHDT and CDR2 YYEEEE. In DNA form, the CDR3 reads TGTGCCAGCAGCTTTGTGGGGGTCTACGAGCAGTACTTC. Translating gives CASSFVGVYEQYF.

The rearrangement links TRBV10-3 to TRBJ2-1; 9 nucleotides agree with TRBD2. Germline CDR1 is ENHRY and CDR2 is SYGVKD. The CDR3 is 16 amino acids. The junction had 16 bases not matched to a gene; V was cut back by 6 bases and J by 10 bases. The CDR3 DNA reads TGTGCCATCAGCCTTTCTTCTAGCGGGAAACAGGAAGAGCAGTTCTTC. Protein: CAISLSSSGKQEEQFF.

This clonotype was observed many times. This chain uses TRBV16 with TRBJ1-1; 8 nucleotides align to TRBD1. The CDR3 is 15 residues long. The germline CDR1 and CDR2 sequences are KGHSY and FQNENV. The V and J ends lost 4 bases and 1 base, in that order; junction bases with no gene match: 5. The CDR3 sequence is CASSRPGTGNTEAFF. CDR3 sequence (DNA): TGTGCCAGCAGCCGGCCCGGGACAGGGAACACTGAAGCTTTCTTT.

This clonotype occurred many times. J is TRBJ2-7 and V is TRBV7-9; a weak D match, TRBD1 (5 bases). The CDR3 contains 13 residues. Germline lookup yields CDR1 SEHNR and CDR2 FQNEAQ (reference sequence). Trimming removed 10 bases at V and 6 bases at J, with 19 bases between. The CDR3 protein is CATRRVWGSEQYF. CDR3 in DNA: TGTGCCACACGCAGGGTGTGGGGTTCCGAGCAGTACTTC.

The CDR3 spells CASSSDVGYTF. CDR3 sequence (DNA): TGTGCCAGCAGCTCCGACGTGGGCTACACCTTC. The chain carries TRBV7-9 and TRBJ1-2; D is uncertain. The CDR3 is made up of 11 amino acids. Germline-derived CDR1 and CDR2 are SEHNR and FQNEAQ (reference sequence). Trimming stripped 4 bases from V and 8 bases from J, with 8 bases between. The variable domain in full, completed from reference TRBV7-9 and TRBJ1-2, reads DTGVSQNPRHKITKRGQNVTFRCDPISEHNRLYWYRQTLGQGPEFLTYFQNEAQLEKSRLLSDRFSAERPKGSFSTLEIQRTEQGDSAMYLCASSSDVGYTFGSGTRLTVV.

Points on this clonotype: The junction does not match germline at one end; this may be a read error. V gene TRBV7-1 combines with J gene TRBJ2-1; 14 bases line up with TRBD2. Being an ORF, TRBV7-1 has a function that is uncertain. This CDR3 spans 20 amino acids. The CDR3 spells CASSSPGLAGATSSYNEQFF. In DNA form, the CDR3 reads TGTGCCAGCAGCTCACCGGGACTAGCGGGGGCTACGAGCTCCTACAACGAGCAGTTCTTC.

Relative to its sample, this clonotype is medium-sized. The chain joins TRBV2 to TRBJ2-7, with a tentative D call TRBD2 (5 bases). The CDR3 sequence is 15 residues long. Germline CDR1 is SNHLY and CDR2 is FYNNEI. V was cut by 6 bases and J by 2 bases, with 17 bases left in between. The CDR3 is CASREGSPPAYEQYF. DNA for the CDR3: TGTGCCAGCAGAGAGGGATCCCCTCCAGCCTACGAGCAGTACTTC.

V gene TRBV24-1 combines with J gene TRBJ2-1; the D is unclear. Germline values: CDR1 KGHDR, CDR2 SFDVKD. The CDR3 extends over 14 amino acids. Between the trimmed V and J ends, which lost 1 base and 6 bases, there was a span of 9 bases. CDR3 coding DNA: TGTGCCACCAGTGATTTAGGAGCGCCCAATGAGCAGTTCTTC. This encodes CATSDLGAPNEQFF.

This sequence joins TRBV15 and TRBJ2-1; 7 nucleotides align to TRBD2. The germline CDR1 and CDR2 sequences are LNHNV and YYDKDF (reference sequence). V trimming: 2 bases; J trimming: 6 bases; junction bases outside the gene matches: 1. The CDR3 loop spans 13 amino acids. In DNA, the CDR3 is TGTGCCACCAGCAGACGGACTAGCAATGAGCAGTTCTTC. This gives the protein CATSRRTSNEQFF.

This clonotype was seen many times. This chain uses TRBV27 with TRBJ1-1, with D perhaps TRBD1 (5 bases). From germline, CDR1 is MNHEY and CDR2 SMNVEV (reference sequence). The CDR3 runs to 11 residues. Trimming pared 7 bases from V and 5 bases from J, leaving 8 bases between. CDR3 in DNA: TGTGCCAGCACCGGGGGAACTGAAGCTTTCTTT. Its translation is CASTGGTEAFF.

J is TRBJ2-3 and V is TRBV25-1, with a weak D call TRBD1 (6 bases). The CDR3 has 15 amino acids. V was clipped by 5 bases and J by 2 bases, with 14 bases between them. Germline V gene lookup returns CDR1 MGHDK and CDR2 SYGVNS. The CDR3 DNA follows: TGTGCCAGCAGTACCTTTGGGGGCCCCACAGATACGCAGTATTTT. This translates into CASSTFGGPTDTQYF.

This clonotype showed up just a few times. The chain's CDR3 is CASRPQGMNTEAFF. Here the CDR3 DNA reads TGTGCCAGTAGGCCTCAGGGGATGAACACTGAAGCTTTCTTT. The V and J genes are TRBV19 and TRBJ1-1, with D possibly TRBD1 on 6 matching bases. Germline CDR1 LNHDA, CDR2 SQIVND (reference sequence). CDR3 length: 14 residues. V was clipped by 6 bases and J by 0 bases, with 11 bases between them. Full variable domain (missing parts from reference TRBV19 and TRBJ1-1): DGGITQSPKYLFRKEGQNVTLSCEQNLNHDAMYWYRQDPGQGLRLIYYSQIVNDFQKGDIAEGYSVSREKKESFPLTVTSAQKNPTAFYLCASRPQGMNTEAFFGQGTRLTVV.

The chain combines TRBV5-5 with TRBJ2-7, with a possible D match to TRBD1 (5 bases). This CDR3 region has 15 residues. Between the trimmed V and J ends, which lost 0 bases and 3 bases, there was a span of 13 bases. The germline V gene encodes CDR1 SGHKS and CDR2 YYEKEE (reference sequence). The CDR3, as DNA: TGTGCCAGCAGCTTGGGGGGCTGGGGCGGCTACGAGCAGTACTTC. This translates into CASSLGGWGGYEQYF.

This chain connects TRBV24-1 to TRBJ2-1; D not certain. Trimming shortened V by 5 bases and J by 5 bases, and 3 bases separated the two germline ends. Per the germline V gene, CDR1 is KGHDR and CDR2 is SFDVKD. The CDR3 runs 11 residues. This CDR3 reads CATSGDNEQFF. The CDR3 DNA reads as TGTGCCACCAGTGGGGACAATGAGCAGTTCTTC.

This clonotype has a count of ten or more. The V call is TRBV4-1, the J call TRBJ2-2; TRBD1 matches at 8 bases. With V trimmed by 1 base and J by 6 bases, 4 bases remained unmatched. The CDR3 is 15 residues long. Per germline, CDR1 MGHRA and CDR2 YSYEKL. Here the CDR3 reads CASSQGQGSAGELFF. CDR3 nucleotides: TGCGCCAGCAGCCAAGGACAGGGGTCCGCCGGGGAGCTGTTTTTT.

The chain recombines TRBV19 with TRBJ1-1, with no clear D. Trimming took 5 bases from V and 4 from J, leaving 17 bases between them. Germline loops: CDR1 LNHDA, CDR2 SQIVND (reference sequence). The CDR3 runs to 15 residues. In DNA form, the CDR3 reads TGTGCCAGTAGTCCTCGGGGTGGCTCGCGCACTGAAGCTTTCTTT. Its protein product is CASSPRGGSRTEAFF.

This clonotype has only one observation. A much larger clone differs by one base, so this may be a read error. The chain is built from TRBV6-1 and TRBJ2-1; TRBD2 matches at 12 bases. Germline lookup yields CDR1 MNHNS and CDR2 SASEGT. This CDR3 contains 16 residues. Losses at the gene ends were 8 bases for V and 7 bases for J; bases not matched to a gene: 12. CDR3 amino acids: CASSGELAGGSNEQFF. As DNA, the CDR3 is TGTGCCAGCTCCGGCGAGCTAGCGGGAGGGTCTAATGAGCAGTTCTTC.

Note on this clonotype: Possible read error: a much larger clone is one base away. The chain combines TRBV2 with TRBJ2-2; perhaps TRBD2 as D (5 bases). Germline V gene sequence: CDR1 SNHLY, CDR2 FYNNEI. This CDR3 spans 14 amino acids. The chain's CDR3 is CACSALTGTGELFF. The CDR3 coding sequence is TGTGCCTGCAGTGCCCTAACGGGGACCGGGGAGCTGTTTTTT.

The chain couples TRBV5-5 to TRBJ2-3; D may be TRBD2 (5 bases). Germline CDR1 is SGHKS and CDR2 is YYEKEE (reference sequence). The CDR3 is 14 amino acids. V lost 4 bases and J 1 base, leaving 10 bases between the germline ends. CDR3 in amino acids: CASSGERGTDTQYF. The CDR3 DNA is TGTGCCAGCAGCGGGGAGAGGGGCACAGATACGCAGTATTTT.